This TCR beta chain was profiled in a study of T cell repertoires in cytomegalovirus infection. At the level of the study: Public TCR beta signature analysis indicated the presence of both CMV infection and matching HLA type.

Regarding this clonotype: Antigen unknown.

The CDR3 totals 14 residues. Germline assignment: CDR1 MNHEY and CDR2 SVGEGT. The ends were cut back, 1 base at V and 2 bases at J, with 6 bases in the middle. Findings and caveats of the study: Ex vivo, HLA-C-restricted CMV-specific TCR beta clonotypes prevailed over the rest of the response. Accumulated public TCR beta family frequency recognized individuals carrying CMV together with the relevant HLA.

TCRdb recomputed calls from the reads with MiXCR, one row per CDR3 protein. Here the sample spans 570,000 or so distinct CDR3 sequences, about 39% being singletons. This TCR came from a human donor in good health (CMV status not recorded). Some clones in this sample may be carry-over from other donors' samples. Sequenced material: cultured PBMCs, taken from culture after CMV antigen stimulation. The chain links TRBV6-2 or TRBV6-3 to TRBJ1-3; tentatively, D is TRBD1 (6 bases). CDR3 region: CASSYWGPGNTIYF. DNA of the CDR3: TGTGCCAGCAGTTACTGGGGGCCTGGAAACACCATATATTTT.